This paragraph covers one T cell receptor (beta chain) sequence. The template was genomic DNA from peripheral blood, not RNA. The source of the sample is a study of T cell repertoires in aging, cancer and after chemotherapy. A mixed TRB-A/B primer pool amplified rearranged TRB by multiplex touch-down PCR. TCRdb processed the multiplex PCR reads anew with MiXCR; each CDR3 protein has one entry. The sample contains under 8,500 distinct CDR3 sequences, 25% to 40% of which appear only once. The sequenced sample was blood. The source is a human donor in good health.

Here the CDR3 reads CAISARDQNIQYF. In DNA, the CDR3 is TGTGCCATCAGCGCGAGGGACCAAAACATTCAGTACTTC. V usage is TRBV10-3 and J usage is TRBJ2-4; D may be TRBD1 or TRBD2 (5 bases each). This CDR3 is 13 amino acids long. Trimming left V 6 bases short and J 5 bases short, with 11 bases between. The germline V gene has CDR1 ENHRY and CDR2 SYGVKD.